These 7 T cell receptor beta chains were sequenced from one sample in a study of blood T cell repertoires in COVID-19. Assay used: immunoSEQ multiplex PCR; TCRdb lists only in-frame clones, some missing. This sample has 200,000 to 250,000 clones, with around 80% found just once. Sequenced input: peripheral blood. The receptors come from a middle-aged woman with active or convalescent COVID-19.

V usage is TRBV30 and J usage is TRBJ1-1, with D tentatively TRBD1 (5 bases). Germline CDR1 is GTSNPN and CDR2 is SVGIG (reference sequence). This CDR3 comprises 14 residues. Between the trimmed V and J ends, which lost 0 bases and 4 bases, there was a span of 12 bases. The CDR3 spells CAWSVRMGGTEAFF. In DNA, the CDR3 is TGTGCCTGGAGTGTACGTATGGGGGGCACTGAAGCTTTCTTT.

The rearrangement links TRBV11-2 to TRBJ2-3; 7 bases map to TRBD2. Germline CDR1 and CDR2: SGHAT and FQNNGV. CDR3 length equals 16 residues. J lost 1 base, V lost 3 bases, and 7 bases had no gene match. CDR3 coding DNA: TGTGCCAGCAGCTTCCCCATGGCGGGGGGCACAGATACGCAGTATTTT. This codes for CASSFPMAGGTDTQYF. Combining the CDR3 with reference TRBV11-2 and TRBJ2-3 gives the whole variable domain EAGVAQSPRYKIIEKRQSVAFWCNPISGHATLYWYQQILGQGPKLLIQFQNNGVVDDSQLPKDRFSAERLKGVDSTLKIQPAKLEDSAVYLCASSFPMAGGTDTQYFGPGTRLTVL.

This clone was counted between two and nine times. This chain links TRBV19 with TRBJ1-2, with unresolved D. The CDR3 length is 12 residues. Per the germline V gene, CDR1 is LNHDA and CDR2 is SQIVND (reference sequence). Trimming stripped 1 base from V and 14 bases from J, with 14 bases between. Here the CDR3 reads CASSIGEGSLTF. For the CDR3, the DNA is TGTGCCAGTAGTATAGGGGAGGGTTCCTTAACCTTC.

The chain joins TRBV6-2 or TRBV6-3 to TRBJ1-5, with D hard to call. This CDR3 comprises 15 residues. V was cut by 6 bases and J by 0 bases, with 12 bases left in between. CDR1 and CDR2 from the germline V gene are MNHEY and SVGEGT. CDR3: CASSPGVNSNQPQHF. In DNA form, the CDR3 reads TGTGCCAGCAGCCCCGGGGTGAATAGCAATCAGCCCCAGCATTTT.

The chain links TRBV28 to TRBJ1-1, with D perhaps matching TRBD1 (5 bases). V was trimmed by 5 bases and J by 1 base, leaving 17 bases between them. The CDR3 is 16 amino acids. CDR1 MDHEN and CDR2 SYDVKM come from the germline V gene. The CDR3 region is CASSPGGALGNTEAFF. CDR3 in DNA: TGTGCCAGCAGTCCCGGTGGGGCCTTAGGGAACACTGAAGCTTTCTTT.

The J gene is TRBJ2-1, the V gene TRBV11-2, with 8 bases fitting TRBD2. Trimming at V came to 1 base and at J to 7 bases, leaving 9 bases not matched to a gene. Germline CDR1 reads SGHAT; CDR2 reads FQNNGV. The CDR3 loop spans 16 amino acids. Here the CDR3 reads CASSLGRVAGKNEQFF. CDR3 coding DNA: TGTGCCAGCAGCTTAGGCCGAGTAGCGGGGAAGAATGAGCAGTTCTTC.

V and J are TRBV6-4 and TRBJ1-6; D is undetermined. CDR3 size: 13 residues. Germline V gene lookup returns CDR1 MRHNA and CDR2 SNTAGT. Trimming cost V 2 bases and J 7 bases, with 6 bases left between them. The CDR3 bases are TGTGCCAGCAGTGACGTGAGGAATTCACCCCTCCACTTT. The encoded protein is CASSDVRNSPLHF.